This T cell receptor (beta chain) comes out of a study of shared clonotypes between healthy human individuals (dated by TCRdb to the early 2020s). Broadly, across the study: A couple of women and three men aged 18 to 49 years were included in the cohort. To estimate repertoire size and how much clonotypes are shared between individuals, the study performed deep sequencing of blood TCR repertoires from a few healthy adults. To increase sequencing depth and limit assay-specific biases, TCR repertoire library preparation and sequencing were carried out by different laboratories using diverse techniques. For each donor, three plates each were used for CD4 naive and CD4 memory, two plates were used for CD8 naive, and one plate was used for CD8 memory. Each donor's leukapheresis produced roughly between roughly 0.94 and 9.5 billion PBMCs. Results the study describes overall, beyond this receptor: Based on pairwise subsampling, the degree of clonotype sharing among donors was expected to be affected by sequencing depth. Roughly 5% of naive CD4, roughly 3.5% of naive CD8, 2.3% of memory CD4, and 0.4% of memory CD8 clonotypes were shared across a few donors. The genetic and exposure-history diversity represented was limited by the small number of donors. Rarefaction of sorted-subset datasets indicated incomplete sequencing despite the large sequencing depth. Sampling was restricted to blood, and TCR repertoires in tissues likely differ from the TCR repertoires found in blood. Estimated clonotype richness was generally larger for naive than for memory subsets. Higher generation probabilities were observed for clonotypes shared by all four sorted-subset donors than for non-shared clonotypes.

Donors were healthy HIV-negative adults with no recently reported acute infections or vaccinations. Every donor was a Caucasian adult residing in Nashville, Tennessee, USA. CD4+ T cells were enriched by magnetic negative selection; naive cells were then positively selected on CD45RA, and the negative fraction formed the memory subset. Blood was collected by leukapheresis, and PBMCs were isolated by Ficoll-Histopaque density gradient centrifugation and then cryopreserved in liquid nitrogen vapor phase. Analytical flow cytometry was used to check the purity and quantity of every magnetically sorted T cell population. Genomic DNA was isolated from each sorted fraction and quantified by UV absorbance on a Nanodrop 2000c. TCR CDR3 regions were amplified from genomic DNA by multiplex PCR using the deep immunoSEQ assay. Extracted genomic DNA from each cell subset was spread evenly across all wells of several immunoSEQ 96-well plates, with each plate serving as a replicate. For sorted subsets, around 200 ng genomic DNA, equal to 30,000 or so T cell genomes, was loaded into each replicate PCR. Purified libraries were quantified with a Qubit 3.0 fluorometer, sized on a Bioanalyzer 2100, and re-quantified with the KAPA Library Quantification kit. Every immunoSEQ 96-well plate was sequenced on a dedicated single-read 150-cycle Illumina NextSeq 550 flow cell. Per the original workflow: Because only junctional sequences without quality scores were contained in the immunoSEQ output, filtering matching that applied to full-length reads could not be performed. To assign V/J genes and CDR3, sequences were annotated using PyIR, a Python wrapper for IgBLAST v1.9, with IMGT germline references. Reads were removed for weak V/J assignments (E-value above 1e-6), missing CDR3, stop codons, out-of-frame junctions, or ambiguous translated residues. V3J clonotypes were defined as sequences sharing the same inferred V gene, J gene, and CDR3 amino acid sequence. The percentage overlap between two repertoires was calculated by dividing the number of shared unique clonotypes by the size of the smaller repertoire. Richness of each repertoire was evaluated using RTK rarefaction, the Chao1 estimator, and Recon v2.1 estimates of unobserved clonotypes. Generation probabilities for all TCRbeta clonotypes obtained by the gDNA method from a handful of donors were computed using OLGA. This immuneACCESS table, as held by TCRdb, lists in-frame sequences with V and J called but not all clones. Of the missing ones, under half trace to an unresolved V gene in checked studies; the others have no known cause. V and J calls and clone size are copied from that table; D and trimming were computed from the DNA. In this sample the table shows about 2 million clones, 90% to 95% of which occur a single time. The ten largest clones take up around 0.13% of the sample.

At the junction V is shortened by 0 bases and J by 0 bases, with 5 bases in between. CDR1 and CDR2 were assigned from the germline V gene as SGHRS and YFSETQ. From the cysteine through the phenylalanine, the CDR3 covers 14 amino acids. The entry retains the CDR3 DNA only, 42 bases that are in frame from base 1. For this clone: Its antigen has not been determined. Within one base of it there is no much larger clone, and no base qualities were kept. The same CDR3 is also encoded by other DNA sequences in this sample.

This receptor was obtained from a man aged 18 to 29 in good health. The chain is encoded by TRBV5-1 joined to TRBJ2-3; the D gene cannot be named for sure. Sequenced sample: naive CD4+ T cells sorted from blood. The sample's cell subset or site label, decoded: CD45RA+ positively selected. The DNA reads TGCGCCAGCAGCTTGGGGACCAGCACAGATACGCAGTATTTT. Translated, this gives CASSLGTSTDTQYF.